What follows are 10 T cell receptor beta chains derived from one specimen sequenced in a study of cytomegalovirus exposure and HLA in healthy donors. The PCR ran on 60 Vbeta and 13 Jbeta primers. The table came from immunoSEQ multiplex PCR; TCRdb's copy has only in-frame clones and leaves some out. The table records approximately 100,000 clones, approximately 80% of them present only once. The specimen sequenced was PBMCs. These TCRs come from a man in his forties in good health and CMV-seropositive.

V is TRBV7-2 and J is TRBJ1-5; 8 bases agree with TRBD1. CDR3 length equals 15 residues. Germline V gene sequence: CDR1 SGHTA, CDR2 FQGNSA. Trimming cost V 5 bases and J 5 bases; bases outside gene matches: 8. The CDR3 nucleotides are TGTGCCAGCAGCCACGCGATGACAGGGGATCAGCCCCAGCATTTT. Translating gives CASSHAMTGDQPQHF.

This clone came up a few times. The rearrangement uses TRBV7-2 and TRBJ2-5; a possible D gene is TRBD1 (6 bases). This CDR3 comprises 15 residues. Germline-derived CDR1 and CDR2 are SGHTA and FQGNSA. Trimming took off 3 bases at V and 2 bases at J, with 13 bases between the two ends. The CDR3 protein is CASSLGAGLQETQYF. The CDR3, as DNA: TGTGCCAGCAGCTTGGGGGCCGGGCTGCAAGAGACCCAGTACTTC.

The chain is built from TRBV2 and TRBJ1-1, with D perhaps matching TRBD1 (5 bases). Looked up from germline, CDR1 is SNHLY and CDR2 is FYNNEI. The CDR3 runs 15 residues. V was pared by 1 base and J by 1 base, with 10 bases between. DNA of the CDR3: TGTGCCAGCAGTGAAGTGCCCAGGGAGAACACTGAAGCTTTCTTT. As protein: CASSEVPRENTEAFF.

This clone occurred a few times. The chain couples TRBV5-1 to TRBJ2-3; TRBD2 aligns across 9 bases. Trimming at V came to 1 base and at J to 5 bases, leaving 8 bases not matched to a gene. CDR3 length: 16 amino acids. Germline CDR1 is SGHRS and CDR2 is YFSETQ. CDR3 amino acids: CASSLRPSGGLDTQYF. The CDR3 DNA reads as TGCGCCAGCAGCTTGCGTCCAAGCGGGGGGTTAGATACGCAGTATTTT.

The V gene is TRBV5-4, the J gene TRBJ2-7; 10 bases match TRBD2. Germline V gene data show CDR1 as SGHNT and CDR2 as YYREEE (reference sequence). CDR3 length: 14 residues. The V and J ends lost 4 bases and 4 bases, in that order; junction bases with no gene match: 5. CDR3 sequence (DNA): TGTGCCAGCAGCCTGGGGACTAGCGAGTACGAGCAGTACTTC. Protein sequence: CASSLGTSEYEQYF.

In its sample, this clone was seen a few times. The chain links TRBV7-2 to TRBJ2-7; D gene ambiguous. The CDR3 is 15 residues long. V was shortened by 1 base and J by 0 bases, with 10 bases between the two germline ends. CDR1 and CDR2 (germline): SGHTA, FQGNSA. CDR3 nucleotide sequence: TGTGCCAGCAGCTTAGGCACAGTACCCTCCTACGAGCAGTACTTC. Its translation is CASSLGTVPSYEQYF.

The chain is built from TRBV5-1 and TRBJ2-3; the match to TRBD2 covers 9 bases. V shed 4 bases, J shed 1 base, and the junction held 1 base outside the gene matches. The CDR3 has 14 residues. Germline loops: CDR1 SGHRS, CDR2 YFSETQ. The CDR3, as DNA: TGCGCCAGCAGCAGGACTAGCGGCACAGATACGCAGTATTTT. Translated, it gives CASSRTSGTDTQYF.

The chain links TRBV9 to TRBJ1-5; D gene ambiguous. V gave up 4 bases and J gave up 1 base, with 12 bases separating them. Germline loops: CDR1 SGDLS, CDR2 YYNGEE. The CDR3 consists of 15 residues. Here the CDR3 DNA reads TGTGCCAGCAGCCGGGAAGGGATGAGCAATCAGCCCCAGCATTTT. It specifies CASSREGMSNQPQHF.

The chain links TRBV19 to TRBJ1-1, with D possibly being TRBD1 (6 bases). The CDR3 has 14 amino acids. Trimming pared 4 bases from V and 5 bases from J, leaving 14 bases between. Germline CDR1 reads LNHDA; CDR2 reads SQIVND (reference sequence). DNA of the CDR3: TGTGCCAGTAGTACGAGGGGGGGCTCGACTGAAGCTTTCTTT. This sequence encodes CASSTRGGSTEAFF. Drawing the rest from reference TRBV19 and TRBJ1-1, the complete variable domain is DGGITQSPKYLFRKEGQNVTLSCEQNLNHDAMYWYRQDPGQGLRLIYYSQIVNDFQKGDIAEGYSVSREKKESFPLTVTSAQKNPTAFYLCASSTRGGSTEAFFGQGTRLTVV.

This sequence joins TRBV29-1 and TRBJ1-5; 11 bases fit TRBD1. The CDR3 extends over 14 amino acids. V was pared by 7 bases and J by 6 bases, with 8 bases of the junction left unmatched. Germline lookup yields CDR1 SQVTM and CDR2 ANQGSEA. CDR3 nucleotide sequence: TGCAGCGATAGCCGGGACAGGGGGAGTCAGCCCCAGCATTTT. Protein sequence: CSDSRDRGSQPQHF.